This is a list of T cell receptor beta chains from one sample in a study of tumor and adjacent non-tumor tissue in lung cancer. TCRdb processed the multiplex PCR reads anew with MiXCR; each CDR3 protein has one entry. This table has 60,000 to 80,000 distinct CDR3 sequences, approximately 68% appearing once. The sample was distant non-tumor lung tissue. These receptors were collected from a woman aged 50 to 60 with non-small cell lung cancer. CDR3s leave out the opening cysteine and the closing phenylalanine or tryptophan. Not every row has a clone size; where given, it reads once, few, many or a size class.

V,J,size,CDR3
TRBV11-3,TRBJ2-2,-,ASRPRDRNTRELF
TRBV29-1,TRBJ1-5,-,SVPTGLLVQPRH
TRBV6-6,TRBJ2-5,medium-sized,ASALTGPQETQY
TRBV28,-,-,ANGLTSRVTNQPQY
TRBV12-3/TRBV12-4,TRBJ2-2,-,TSSTTGVAVELF
TRBV6-2/TRBV6-3,TRBJ1-1,many,ASSYTGPEFEAF
TRBV11-1,TRBJ2-3,-,ASNFAVGSTYTQY
TRBV4-1,TRBJ2-5,-,ASSQGRLAGGPSETQY
TRBV19,TRBJ2-7,few,ASSLGLAYEQY
TRBV4-3,TRBJ2-1,many,ASSQDGGARKF
TRBV12-3/TRBV12-4,TRBJ2-3,-,ASCADSWEADTQY
TRBV29-1,TRBJ2-5,-,SVVPGTTKEAQY
TRBV6-2/TRBV6-3,TRBJ2-1,-,ASSPFDSPFWNGRF
TRBV7-9,TRBJ2-7,few,ASSNGAYEQY
TRBV29-1,TRBJ2-2,many,SVRTGGRRELF
TRBV11-1,TRBJ2-3,-,ASSLLAGWYTQY
TRBV12-3/TRBV12-4,TRBJ1-1,once,ASKRDPLSTVAF
TRBV20-1,TRBJ2-7,-,SARGARSKSLYEQY
TRBV7-2,TRBJ1-5,-,ASGDRGYNQPQH
TRBV5-1,TRBJ2-5,-,ASSQGVRETQY
TRBV20-1,TRBJ2-3,once,SARDSSGTLSTDTQY
TRBV20-1,TRBJ2-1,-,SARVERRQELNEQF
TRBV6-2/TRBV6-3,TRBJ2-3,-,ACSYSSTDTQY
TRBV6-2/TRBV6-3,TRBJ2-5,-,ASRYQESQY
TRBV20-1,TRBJ1-5,-,RARDGNQPQH
TRBV6-2/TRBV6-3,TRBJ1-1,once,ASGYPGGGYPEAF
TRBV5-1,TRBJ2-7,few,ASSLVGGGGYEQY
TRBV5-5,TRBJ2-1,-,ASSNGQWDYEQF
TRBV5-4,TRBJ2-7,-,ASSPALTSVSLEQY
TRBV20-1,TRBJ2-7,many,SASSSGAYEQY
TRBV20-1,TRBJ1-2,-,SARGTGTRASGYT
TRBV11-2,TRBJ1-4,-,ASSLDNTNEKLF
TRBV4-1,TRBJ1-3,-,ASSQRGGTFGNIIY
TRBV6-2/TRBV6-3,TRBJ2-3,-,ARSGLAQGPDTQF
TRBV5-1,TRBJ1-1,many,ASSRSQGDTEAF
TRBV7-3,TRBJ2-5,-,TSSLTNQETQY
TRBV20-1,TRBJ2-7,-,ISRASGGYEQY
TRBV11-2,TRBJ1-1,once,ASSLPTGLKTEAF
TRBV20-1,TRBJ2-7,many,SGTGQSYEQY
TRBV6-5,TRBJ2-1,-,ASSYPQRVGIEQF
TRBV29-1,TRBJ2-5,-,IVVPGTTKETQY
TRBV12-3/TRBV12-4,TRBJ2-2,many,ASSHNRGHNTGELF
TRBV4-1,TRBJ1-1,-,ASSQYFYRVGTEAF
TRBV11-1,TRBJ2-3,-,ACSIATWADMQY
TRBV28,TRBJ2-6,few,ASSSPGQKRSGANVLT
TRBV29-1,TRBJ1-2,-,SVKAQNYGYT
TRBV29-1,TRBJ2-5,-,RVESLLREIHY
TRBV11-2,TRBJ2-1,-,ASGSLAQYNEQF